This paragraph reports one T cell receptor (beta chain). This entry is derived from a study of blood T cell repertoires in COVID-19. Study in general: The origin of the acute and convalescent COVID-19 samples was the United States, Italy and Spain. Nucleic acid was either cDNA or gDNA, and it came from T cells, B-cell-depleted T cells, or PBMCs.

Germline CDR1 is MNHEY and CDR2 is SVGAGI. V was trimmed by 2 bases and J by 11 bases, leaving 10 bases between them. This CDR3 region has 11 residues. Original handling: Scientists estimated how many nucleated cells there were by amplifying reference gene primers. Using immunoSEQ multiplex PCR, the repertoire was profiled, and TCRdb retains in-frame clones only, with some absent. The V and J calls and the clone size are those of that table, but D and trimming were determined from the DNA. The data contain about 270,000 clones, approximately 84% of them singletons. The sequencing input was peripheral blood. This clonotype was sampled from a human donor in a cohort sampled during active COVID-19. V is TRBV6-5 and J is TRBJ2-7; no reliable D call. CDR3 loop: CASSYGQREYF. In DNA form, the CDR3 reads TGTGCCAGCAGTTACGGCCAGCGAGAGTACTTC.